The present entry profiles one T cell receptor (beta chain) with its context. Its specific antigen is unknown. Base qualities were left out, and no much larger clone turns up one base away. The sample's time point label is to be understood as: baseline before first vaccination. The vaccinee samples were drawn from two UK trials, COV001 and COV002, one of which was a single-blind randomized controlled phase 2/3 trial testing AZD1222 (ChAdOx1 nCoV-19) in healthy adults. Trial participant PBMC samples were collected at day 0 and day 28 after the second dose for TCRbeta chain sequencing. This record belongs to a study of T cell responses to AZD1222 COVID-19 vaccine listed by TCRdb under 2021. Study-wide context: Because spike-specific TCR depth and breadth did not differ between the two schedules, AZD1222 recipients who got a second dose at roughly 4 weeks were pooled with those who got a second dose at roughly 12 weeks. Enrollment into the trials was organized by age into subgroups of 18-55, 56-69 and 70-plus years, and those subgroups contained roughly 150, 30 and 60 TCR-sequenced participants, respectively. A total of 233 trial participants underwent TCR sequencing, of whom under 220 had received two doses of AZD1222 and some 26 had received two doses of the MenACWY control vaccine. The study at large found these results: Participants were mostly white British, with more females than males. The authors suggested clonal diversity may have been underestimated. After two AZD1222 doses, both the breadth and the depth of spike-specific TCRs were significantly higher than at day 0 and than in MenACWY recipients. Because no day 14 peak-response samples were available, the repertoires could be characterized only after the peak T cell response. Nearly half of unique spike-specific TCRs reportedly recognized epitopes outside regions mutated in the B.1.351 and B.1.1.7 variants. In the small 56-69-year group, the increase in depth fell short of significance, most likely because of low power. Conclusions about previously exposed vaccinees are limited, since just five or six AZD1222 recipients were seropositive for SARS-CoV-2 at baseline. CD4 TCRs associated with the vaccine covered the entire spike protein, and the dominant responses were in regions 160-218 and 743-854.

The CDR3 regions of human TCRbeta chains were analyzed by immunosequencing. Under the source paper's analysis protocol: TCRs in the repertoires were matched against a reference library of SARS-CoV-2-specific TCRs that had been generated with the MIRA antigen-specificity platform. Breadth was defined as the fraction of unique TCRs that were SARS-CoV-2-associated, and depth was defined as the fraction of total T cells that were SARS-CoV-2-associated. Using the MIRA data, every spike-specific TCR was mapped to the spike region that the TCR reacted to and assigned to either a CD4 or a CD8 class. Log10-transformed breadth and depth values were compared by one-way ANOVA with Sidak's multiple comparisons tests. TCRdb stores this immuneACCESS table with in-frame sequences only. Part of the clones is absent; in the studies checked, under half of the shortfall reflects unresolved V genes, and no reason is known for the rest. V and J calls and clone size are those listed in that table; D and trimming were worked out from the DNA. This sample is represented by 90,000 to 110,000 clones; 91% of them were singletons. Of the sample, 6.5% to 9.5% is held by the ten largest clones.

CDR1 and CDR2 are read off the germline V gene as SGHTA and FQGTGA. The CDR3, cysteine through phenylalanine, is 14 amino acids long. Kept here is only the CDR3 DNA, which spans 42 bases and is read in frame from base 1. V loses 0 bases of germline sequence and J loses 7 bases, and the interval between the two ends is 9 bases. This receptor was identified in an adult in good health. The sequence links TRBV7-3 to TRBJ2-2, and possibly TRBD2, on 5 matching bases. The sample was peripheral blood, taken on day 0 of AZD1222 vaccination. The CDR3 loop reads CASSLTRANGELFF. DNA sequence: TGTGCCAGCAGCTTAACGAGGGCTAACGGGGAGCTGTTTTTT.